A single sample gave rise to the 4 T cell receptor beta chains below, sequenced in a study of blood T cell repertoires in COVID-19. The table came from immunoSEQ multiplex PCR; TCRdb's copy has only in-frame clones and leaves some out. The table has 250,000 to 300,000 clones, around 90% seen once; the top ten hold about 1.1%. Input material: PBMCs or T cells enriched from blood (not recorded which). The receptors stem from a woman aged 25 to 39 who had recovered from COVID-19.

This clone appeared once. The chain has TRBV11-2 and TRBJ2-7, with 10 bases identical to TRBD1. The germline gives CDR1 SGHAT, CDR2 FQNNGV. CDR3 size: 15 residues. Trimming took 5 bases from V and 3 from J; bases not matched to a gene: 7. CDR3 sequence reads: CASSQPGQGFYEQYF. CDR3 sequence (DNA): TGTGCCAGCAGCCAGCCGGGACAGGGGTTCTACGAGCAGTACTTC.

This chain uses TRBV2 with TRBJ2-1, with D hard to call. V was pared by 6 bases and J by 0 bases, with 15 bases between. Germline V CDR1 and CDR2: SNHLY, FYNNEI. The CDR3 runs to 16 residues. CDR3 bases: TGTGCCAGCAGCCCCATGTCCCTAAGCTCCTACAATGAGCAGTTCTTC. Its translation is CASSPMSLSSYNEQFF.

This clone appeared a few times. The V and J genes are TRBV6-5 and TRBJ1-1; the D gene is possibly TRBD1 (5 bases). Germline V gene data show CDR1 as MNHEY and CDR2 as SVGAGI. Trimming left V 6 bases short and J 1 base short, with 15 bases between. The CDR3 length is 15 residues. The CDR3 coding sequence is TGTGCCAGCAGCCATAGCCTGGACACGAACACTGAAGCTTTCTTT. It codes for CASSHSLDTNTEAFF.

The rearrangement joins TRBV5-6 to TRBJ2-5; TRBD1 matches 10 bases. This CDR3 is built from 14 residues. Trimming at V came to 3 bases and at J to 3 bases, leaving 2 bases not matched to a gene. CDR1 and CDR2 (germline): SGHDT, YYEEEE. CDR3 loop: CASSWTGGEETQYF. CDR3 nucleotides: TGTGCCAGCAGCTGGACAGGGGGGGAAGAGACCCAGTACTTC.